The T cell receptor beta chain described here comes from a study of T-cell reconstitution after alpha-beta-depleted transplantation in children. This clonotype has at least ten counts. Library preparation (for TCRbeta) was performed with unique molecular identifiers. Via MiXCR, TCRdb re-called the PCR reads, giving one row per CDR3 protein. The sample carries 200,000 to 250,000 distinct CDR3 sequences, 9.7% recorded once. Germline V gives CDR1 KGHDR, CDR2 SFDVKD. The CDR3 consists of 9 residues. Trimming left V 7 bases short and J 7 bases short, with 3 bases between. Specimen: PBMCs from the stem cell graft donor, collected from the stem cell graft. This sequence originates from a human donor who donated a stem cell graft to a child with SCID. V gene TRBV24-1 combines with J gene TRBJ1-1; unclear D gene. The CDR3 protein is CATRDEAFF. In nucleotides, the CDR3 is TGTGCCACCAGGGATGAAGCTTTCTTT.